This T cell receptor (beta chain) was recovered during a study of blood T cell repertoires in COVID-19. Study details: Sites in the United States, Italy and Spain provided acute and convalescent COVID-19 samples. From T cells, B-cell-depleted T cells, or PBMCs came the material, which was cDNA or gDNA.

Germline values: CDR1 MNHNS, CDR2 SASEGT. V was clipped by 2 bases and J by 2 bases; unmatched bases: 19. This CDR3 contains 21 residues. Original analysis: Reference gene primer amplification gave estimated nucleated cell counts. Profiling relied on immunoSEQ multiplex PCR, and the TCRdb table lists in-frame clones only, not all of them. That table supplies the V and J calls and clone size; D and trimming were determined from the DNA. The sample shows about 150,000 clones, roughly 84% of them seen only once. A Seattle source enrolled patients during active infection and followed them longitudinally. The TCR was taken from an older woman with COVID-19, enrolled during active disease. The chain combines TRBV6-1 with TRBJ1-4; 8 positions agree with TRBD1. Source material: peripheral blood. CDR3 in amino acids: CASSERRLDRVIFRTNEKLFF. The CDR3 DNA sequence: TGTGCCAGCAGTGAAAGGAGACTGGACAGGGTAATTTTCAGGACTAATGAAAAACTGTTTTTT.